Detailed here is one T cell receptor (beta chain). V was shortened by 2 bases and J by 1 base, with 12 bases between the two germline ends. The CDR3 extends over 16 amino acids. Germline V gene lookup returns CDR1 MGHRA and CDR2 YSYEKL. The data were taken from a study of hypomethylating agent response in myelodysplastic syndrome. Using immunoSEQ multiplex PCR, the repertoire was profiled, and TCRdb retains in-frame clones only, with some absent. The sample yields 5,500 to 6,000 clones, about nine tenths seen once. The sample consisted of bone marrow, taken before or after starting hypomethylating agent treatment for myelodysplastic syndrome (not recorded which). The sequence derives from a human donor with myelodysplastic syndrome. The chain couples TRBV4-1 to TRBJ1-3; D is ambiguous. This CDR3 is CASSQPFSDSGNTIYF. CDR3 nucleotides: TGCGCCAGCAGCCAACCATTCAGCGATTCTGGAAACACCATATATTTT.